The present T cell receptor (beta chain) was sequenced within a study of monozygotic twins with inflammatory bowel disease. General observations from the study: Limited statistical power may explain no repertoire similarity difference between concordant and discordant twins. Telling different T cell subtypes apart from each other was not possible.

Turning to this clonotype: Its antigen is currently unknown.

UMIs incorporating a 6-nucleotide sample barcode were appended by means of template switching. Reprocessing the 5' RACE reads, TCRdb reports a single entry for every CDR3 protein and omits DNA. Recorded for this sample: about 350,000 distinct CDR3 sequences. CDR3 size: 15 residues. The total RNA came straight from whole blood, and T cells were not sorted beforehand. The V call is TRBV12-3 or TRBV12-4, the J call TRBJ1-4; TCRdb's D gene call, TRBD1, goes unchecked for lack of DNA. The receptor was isolated from a human donor with ulcerative colitis or Crohn's disease, or a healthy co-twin of an affected twin (not recorded which). The sequencing input was blood. The CDR3 sequence is CASSLIGTGIEKLFF.